This T cell receptor (beta chain) originates from a study of T-cell reconstitution after alpha-beta-depleted transplantation in children. CDR1 is SGHAT, CDR2 FQDESV, per germline (reference sequence). V gave up 2 bases and J gave up 5 bases; unmatched junction bases: 8. CDR3 length: 15 residues. With regard to this clonotype: Its cognate antigen is unknown.

Study-level findings and limits: The authors attributed T-cell counts and diversity one year after transplant mostly to newly produced T cells. Some patients showed high day-60 TCRbeta diversity, which derived from surviving recipient T cells and thymic progenitors.

Construction of the TCRbeta library involved unique molecular identifiers. TCRdb called the PCR reads again in MiXCR, with one record for every CDR3 protein. This sample has approximately 490,000 distinct CDR3 sequences; over 9.5% occur once, and the top ten carry 2% to 2.5%. This TCR derives from a child aged 2 to 9 with inherited bone marrow failure, due to receive a stem cell transplant. J is TRBJ2-5 and V is TRBV11-1; TRBD2 agrees at 7 bases. Sample: PBMCs, taken before TCRalphabeta/CD19-depleted stem cell transplant. The CDR3 sequence: CASSLIAGVGETQYF. In nucleotides, the CDR3 is TGTGCCAGCAGCTTAATCGCGGGAGTAGGGGAGACCCAGTACTTC.